The entry that follows covers one TCR beta chain sequence. It has no known antigen specificity. The input lacks base qualities; no much larger clone sits a single base away. This specimen belongs to a study of technical replicates of blood from a few donors (dated by TCRdb to between 2016 and 2019). The library was prepared using the immunoSEQ multiplex PCR assay. Not all clones reach the TCRdb copy of this immuneACCESS table, which keeps in-frame sequences only. Checked studies attribute under half of the gap to unresolved V genes and leave the rest unexplained. For this sample there are over 65,000 clones; roughly 98% appear just once. Around 0.16% of the sample comes from the top ten. From a lookup of the germline V gene, CDR1 and CDR2 are MDHEN and SYDVKM. V trim: 6 bases; J trim: 7 bases; unmatched bases: 11. The CDR3 has 15 amino acids, counting the end cysteine and phenylalanine. The read is trimmed to its CDR3 DNA, 45 bases read in frame from base 1.

The chain was built from TRBV28 and TRBJ2-2; the junction holds 7 bases that match TRBD2. This receptor was identified in a human donor in good health. Material for sequencing was T cells isolated from PBMCs. The sequenced DNA: TGTGCCAGCAGGGATATTGCGGGGGAGGTCGGGGAGCTGTTTTTT. This is translated as CASRDIAGEVGELFF.